This T cell receptor (beta chain) was found in a study of blood T cell repertoires in COVID-19. Study information: Sites across the United States, Italy and Spain contributed samples from acute and convalescent COVID-19.

The study drew participants aged about 18 to 95 years from 20 to 30 US areas. The study assigned cohorts using participant-reported clinical history. CDR3 length: 15 amino acids. The trim removed 4 bases at V and 1 base at J, leaving 3 bases unmatched. The germline gives CDR1 LNHDA, CDR2 SQIVND (reference sequence). Per the original methods: Amplifying reference gene primers gave estimates of nucleated cell counts. Method: immunoSEQ multiplex PCR; TCRdb's copy keeps in-frame clones and lacks some. V and J calls and clone size are as listed in that table; D and trimming were resolved from the DNA. The table lists about 160,000 clones, around 84% of them singletons.

The genes are TRBV19 and TRBJ1-3; 8 bases are a match to TRBD1. The sequence was collected from a man aged 35 to 55 who had recovered from COVID-19. The sample consisted of PBMCs or T cells enriched from blood (not recorded which). The CDR3 loop is CASSTRTGSGNTIYF. DNA of the CDR3: TGTGCCAGTAGTACCCGGACAGGGTCTGGAAACACCATATATTTT. Based on the CDR3 plus reference TRBV19 and TRBJ1-3, the full variable domain is DGGITQSPKYLFRKEGQNVTLSCEQNLNHDAMYWYRQDPGQGLRLIYYSQIVNDFQKGDIAEGYSVSREKKESFPLTVTSAQKNPTAFYLCASSTRTGSGNTIYFGEGSWLTVV.